This T cell receptor (beta chain) was retrieved from a study of blood T cell repertoires in COVID-19. Whole-study context: Donors in the United States, Italy and Spain gave samples during acute or convalescent COVID-19.

CDR1 is SNHLY, CDR2 FYNNEI, per germline. CDR3 length: 14 residues. With V trimmed by 4 bases and J by 7 bases, 8 bases remained unmatched. Some clones are missing from TCRdb's copy, which holds only in-frame ones; the method was immunoSEQ multiplex PCR. This table has roughly 250,000 clones, 88% appearing once. The source of this sequence is a woman between 35 and 50 years old who had recovered from COVID-19. This chain connects TRBV2 to TRBJ1-2, with 8 bases identical to TRBD1. Specimen: peripheral blood. The CDR3 is CASSVATGVLGYTF. The CDR3 DNA sequence: TGTGCCAGCAGTGTCGCGACAGGGGTCCTTGGCTACACCTTC.